Listed here are 16 T cell receptor beta chains from one sample, sequenced in a study of blood T cell repertoires in COVID-19. Clones were read by immunoSEQ multiplex PCR, and TCRdb kept only the in-frame ones, dropping some. The table records about 39,000 clones, 79% of them present only once. The specimen sequenced was peripheral blood. The source of these receptors is a man in his 70s with acute or convalescent COVID-19.

The V gene is TRBV6-1, the J gene TRBJ1-5; D is perhaps TRBD1 (6 bases). The ends were cut back, 3 bases at V and 3 bases at J, with 9 bases in the middle. This CDR3 comprises 14 residues. The germline V gene encodes CDR1 MNHNS and CDR2 SASEGT. CDR3 loop: CASSEAGANQPQHF. The CDR3 coding sequence is TGTGCCAGCAGTGAGGCAGGGGCCAATCAGCCCCAGCATTTT.

The rearrangement uses TRBV30 and TRBJ2-1, with D uncertain. V lost 3 bases to trimming and J lost 0 bases, with 18 bases between them. The CDR3 runs 17 residues. Germline loops: CDR1 GTSNPN, CDR2 SVGIG (reference sequence). The CDR3 is CAWRCGIALSSYNEQFF. The DNA of the CDR3 is TGTGCCTGGAGGTGTGGTATCGCCCTTAGCTCCTACAATGAGCAGTTCTTC.

This clone was seen only once. This chain links TRBV3-1 (or the pseudogene TRBV3-2) with TRBJ2-7; 8 bases fit TRBD2. Germline CDR1 and CDR2: LGHDT and YNNKEL (reference sequence). This CDR3 is built from 18 residues. The junction had 15 bases not matched to a gene; V was cut back by 3 bases and J by 2 bases. CDR3 sequence reads: CASSQSEGLAGPPYEQYF. The CDR3 region has the DNA TGTGCCAGCAGCCAGTCGGAGGGGCTAGCGGGCCCCCCCTACGAGCAGTACTTC.

The chain recombines TRBV27 with TRBJ1-1; 11 nucleotides line up with TRBD1. The V gene end was trimmed by 6 bases and the J gene end by 5 bases; junction bases not matched to a gene: 14. This CDR3 has 17 residues. Germline V gives CDR1 MNHEY, CDR2 SMNVEV (reference sequence). Here the CDR3 DNA reads TGTGCCAGCAGCAGATCATCCGGGACAGGGGGTGGAACTGAAGCTTTCTTT. Amino acids: CASSRSSGTGGGTEAFF.

The V and J genes are TRBV13 and TRBJ2-5; 7 nucleotides agree with TRBD2. The J segment lost 4 bases and the V segment lost 4 bases, leaving 12 bases of the junction unmatched. The CDR3 extends over 16 amino acids. CDR1 is PRHDT and CDR2 is FYEKMQ in the germline V gene (reference sequence). The DNA for the CDR3 is TGTGCCAGCAGCTATTGGACTAGTCCCCTGGGAGAGACCCAGTACTTC. It codes for CASSYWTSPLGETQYF.

This clone was seen just once. The chain is built from TRBV11-2 and TRBJ2-7, with TRBD2 identical over 9 bases. V dropped 3 bases and J dropped 2; count of bases not matched to a gene: 2. The CDR3 spans 14 residues. Germline V lookup: CDR1 SGHAT, CDR2 FQNNGV. In DNA, the CDR3 is TGTGCCAGCAGCTTGACTAGCGGAACCTACGAGCAGTACTTC. Translated, it gives CASSLTSGTYEQYF.

This sequence joins TRBV28 and TRBJ1-1; a weak D match, TRBD1 (5 bases). The V gene lost 5 bases and the J gene lost 3 bases, with 13 bases spanning the gap. This CDR3 region has 14 residues. Germline CDR1 MDHEN, CDR2 SYDVKM. The CDR3 is CASSLAGGDTEAFF. The CDR3 DNA reads as TGTGCCAGCAGTCTAGCCGGGGGGGACACTGAAGCTTTCTTT. The variable domain in full, with the rest retrieved from reference TRBV28 and TRBJ1-1, is DVKVTQSSRYLVKRTGEKVFLECVQDMDHENMFWYRQDPGLGLRLIYFSYDVKMKEKGDIPEGYSVSREKKERFSLILESASTNQTSMYLCASSLAGGDTEAFFGQGTRLTVV.

This clone was found a few times. The genes are TRBV7-9 and TRBJ2-5; TRBD2 might be the D (5 bases). The length of the CDR3 is 15 residues. Germline lookup yields CDR1 SEHNR and CDR2 FQNEAQ (reference sequence). The V and J ends lost 5 bases and 5 bases respectively, with 18 bases between them. The CDR3 is CASSAPGPRRETQYF. The CDR3 DNA is TGTGCCAGCAGCGCCCCGGGCCCCAGGAGGGAGACCCAGTACTTC.

In DNA form, the CDR3 reads TGCAGCGTTGGACAGGGCAATTTAAACTATGGCTACACCTTC. This sequence encodes CSVGQGNLNYGYTF. V and J are TRBV29-1 and TRBJ1-2, with 7 bases aligning to TRBD1. The CDR3 spans 14 residues. Germline V CDR1 and CDR2: SQVTM, ANQGSEA. The V segment lost 4 bases and the J segment 2 bases; nucleotides outside the gene matches: 7. The full variable domain, in which reference TRBV29-1 and TRBJ1-2 provide the parts outside the CDR3, is SAVISQKPSRDICQRGTSLTIQCQVDSQVTMMFWYRQQPGQSLTLIATANQGSEATYESGFVIDKFPISRPNLTFSTLTVSNMSPEDSSIYLCSVGQGNLNYGYTFGSGTRLTVV.

V usage is TRBV28 and J usage is TRBJ1-1; 7 bases match TRBD1. The J segment lost 9 bases and the V segment lost 3 bases, leaving 7 bases of the junction unmatched. In germline, CDR1 is MDHEN, CDR2 SYDVKM. This CDR3 has 13 residues. This chain's CDR3 is CASSFGDSEQAFF. Here the CDR3 DNA reads TGTGCCAGCAGTTTCGGGGACAGCGAACAAGCTTTCTTT.

This clone was seen just once. The chain is built from TRBV29-1 and TRBJ1-1; D ambiguous. CDR3 length equals 12 residues. Germline assignment: CDR1 SQVTM and CDR2 ANQGSEA. V was clipped by 7 bases and J by 3 bases, with 12 bases between them. The CDR3 sequence is CSALLYYTEAFF. CDR3 in DNA: TGCAGCGCCCTCCTTTACTACACTGAAGCTTTCTTT. Full variable domain (remainder filled in from reference TRBV29-1 and TRBJ1-1): SAVISQKPSRDICQRGTSLTIQCQVDSQVTMMFWYRQQPGQSLTLIATANQGSEATYESGFVIDKFPISRPNLTFSTLTVSNMSPEDSSIYLCSALLYYTEAFFGQGTRLTVV.

This chain connects TRBV6-5 to TRBJ2-6; maybe TRBD1 (5 bases). Germline V gene lookup returns CDR1 MNHEY and CDR2 SVGAGI. The CDR3 is 14 amino acids. Trimming pared 11 bases from V and 4 bases from J, leaving 15 bases between. The CDR3 bases are TGTGCCGGGTCTTCAGGGCCCGGGGCCAACGTCCTGACTTTC. This gives the protein CAGSSGPGANVLTF.

This clone was found a few times. At the DNA level, this CDR3 is encoded by other sequences in the same sample as well. The J gene is TRBJ1-5, the V gene TRBV3-1 (or the pseudogene TRBV3-2); D is unclear. Trimming shortened V by 0 bases and J by 2 bases, and 5 bases separated the two germline ends. The CDR3 length is 14 residues. Per the germline V gene, CDR1 is LGHDT and CDR2 is YNNKEL (reference sequence). The CDR3 DNA follows: TGTGCCAGCAGCCAAGATCCGGGCAATCAGCCCCAGCATTTT. Translating it yields CASSQDPGNQPQHF.

This clone was detected a few times. CDR3 DNA: TGTGCCAGCAGCCCGGGACACTTGAACACTGAAGCTTTCTTT. Its protein product is CASSPGHLNTEAFF. The chain joins TRBV7-3 to TRBJ1-1; tentative D call: TRBD1 (6 bases). The germline V gene encodes CDR1 SGHTA and CDR2 FQGTGA. Deletions cut 5 bases from V and 0 bases from J, with 10 bases between. The CDR3 spans 14 residues.

In nucleotides, the CDR3 is TGTGCCAGCAGTTACCGATCAGGGGGCACAGATACGCAGTATTTT. Its translation: CASSYRSGGTDTQYF. The chain employs TRBV6-2 or TRBV6-3 and TRBJ2-3, with a possible D match to TRBD1 (6 bases). Trimming left V 2 bases short and J 1 base short, with 10 bases between. Germline V gives CDR1 MNHEY, CDR2 SVGEGT. This CDR3 comprises 15 residues.

This clone was detected only a few times. This chain uses TRBV10-3 with TRBJ2-6, with a tentative D call TRBD1 (5 bases). V shed 3 bases and J shed 4 bases, with 10 bases lying between them. The length of the CDR3 is 15 residues. Germline loops: CDR1 ENHRY, CDR2 SYGVKD. The CDR3 DNA sequence: TGTGCCATCAGTGATACAGGTCCCGGGGCCAACGTCCTGACTTTC. This codes for CAISDTGPGANVLTF.